This T cell receptor (beta chain) was obtained from a study of regulatory T cells in long-lasting Graves disease. Notes on the study in general: The number of shared public clonotypes was higher in persistent patients (approximately 3,000) than new patients (more than 850). The study found TRBV28, TRBJ1-2 and TRBJ2-5 favored in persistent disease.

Many counts were recorded for this clonotype. Its target is not known. As for time point: persistent/refractory GD, antithyroid drugs over 5 years with positive TRAb. The TCR library was prepared using RNA isolated from PBMCs. Both iRepertoire HTBI primers and Arm-PCR of CDR3 regions were used to build the TCR beta libraries. From the multiplex PCR reads, TCRdb called clonotypes with MiXCR, one entry per CDR3 protein. This sample has approximately 440,000 distinct CDR3 sequences, with around a quarter found just once. Trimming left V 5 bases short and J 6 bases short, with 19 bases between. CDR3 size: 15 residues. Germline V gene sequence: CDR1 MDHEN, CDR2 SYDVKM.

The gene calls are TRBV28 and TRBJ1-1; D unclear. This material consisted of peripheral blood mononuclear cells (PBMCs), taken when the disease was refractory, from a patient treated with antithyroid drugs. The sequence came from a female donor with Graves disease. The CDR3 DNA reads as TGTGCCAGCAGTCAAACCGGGAGCCCAAACTCTGAAGCTTTCTTT. This codes for CASSQTGSPNSEAFF.